This T cell receptor beta chain was identified during a study of lymphopenia after photon versus proton radiotherapy. Using immunoSEQ multiplex PCR, the repertoire was profiled, and TCRdb retains in-frame clones only, with some absent. The table records more than 20,000 clones, approximately 80% of them present only once. As to this clone: Its cognate antigen is unknown.

Study-wide points: Proton therapy kept repertoires fairly stable, unlike photons, which gained effector/memory cells. Only patients who died were analyzed for survival; proton advantage is unproven.

Deletions cut 4 bases from V and 1 base from J, with 19 bases between. This CDR3 spans 18 amino acids. Germline values: CDR1 SNHLY, CDR2 FYNNEI. This TCR was sampled from a man aged 40-55 years with gastric cancer. The sequenced sample was peripheral blood, obtained from a patient treated with photon-based radiotherapy. V is TRBV2 and J is TRBJ2-2; D uncertain. In DNA, the CDR3 is TGTGCCAGCAGTGGTACACTCTGGACGGAGAAGAACACCGGGGAGCTGTTTTTT. Protein: CASSGTLWTEKNTGELFF.